The TCR beta chain under discussion was sequenced for a study of beta chain features in type 1 diabetes. Expressed TCRB transcripts got sequenced, as all isolated RNA was reverse transcribed. Sequenced by immunoSEQ multiplex PCR; TCRdb stores in-frame clones only, minus some. The sample consists of roughly 230,000 clones, 9.6% of them appearing once. Sequencing was performed on naive CD4+ T cells from blood. The receptor comes from a young woman in good health.

Written as DNA, the CDR3 is TGTGCCAGCAGCCCCAGGGGGAGCGCCTATGGCTACACCTTC. This encodes CASSPRGSAYGYTF. V is TRBV6-1 and J is TRBJ1-2; 7 nucleotides line up with TRBD1. The CDR3 is 14 residues long. V was clipped by 6 bases and J by 4 bases; unmatched bases: 8. In germline, CDR1 is MNHNS, CDR2 SASEGT.